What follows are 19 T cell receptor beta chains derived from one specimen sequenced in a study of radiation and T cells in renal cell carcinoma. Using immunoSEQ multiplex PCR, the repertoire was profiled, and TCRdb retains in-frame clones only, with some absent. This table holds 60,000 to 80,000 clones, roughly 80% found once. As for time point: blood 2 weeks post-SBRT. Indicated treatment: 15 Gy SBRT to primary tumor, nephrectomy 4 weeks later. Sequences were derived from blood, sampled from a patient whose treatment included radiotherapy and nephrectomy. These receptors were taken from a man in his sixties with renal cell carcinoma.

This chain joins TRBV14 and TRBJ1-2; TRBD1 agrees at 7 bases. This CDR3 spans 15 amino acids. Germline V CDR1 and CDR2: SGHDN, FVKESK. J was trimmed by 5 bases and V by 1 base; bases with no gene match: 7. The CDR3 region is CASSQGQGLLYGYTF. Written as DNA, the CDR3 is TGTGCCAGCAGCCAAGGACAGGGCCTCCTGTATGGCTACACCTTC.

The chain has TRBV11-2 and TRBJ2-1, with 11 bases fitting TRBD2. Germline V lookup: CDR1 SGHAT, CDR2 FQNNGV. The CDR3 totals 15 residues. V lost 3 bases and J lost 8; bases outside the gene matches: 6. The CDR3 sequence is CASSFSGRAPHEQFF. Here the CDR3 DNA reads TGTGCCAGCAGCTTTAGCGGGAGGGCCCCCCATGAGCAGTTCTTC.

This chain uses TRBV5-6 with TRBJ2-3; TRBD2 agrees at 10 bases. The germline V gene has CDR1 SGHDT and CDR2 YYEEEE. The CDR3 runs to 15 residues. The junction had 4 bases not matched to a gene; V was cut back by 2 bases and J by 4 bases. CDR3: CASSFELAGSDTQYF. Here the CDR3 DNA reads TGTGCCAGCAGCTTCGAACTAGCGGGATCAGATACGCAGTATTTT.

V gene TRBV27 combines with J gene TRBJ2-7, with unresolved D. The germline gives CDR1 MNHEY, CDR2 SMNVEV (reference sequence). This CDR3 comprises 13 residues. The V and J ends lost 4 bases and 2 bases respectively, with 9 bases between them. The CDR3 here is CASSWHIAYEQYF. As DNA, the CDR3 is TGTGCCAGCAGTTGGCACATTGCCTACGAGCAGTACTTC.

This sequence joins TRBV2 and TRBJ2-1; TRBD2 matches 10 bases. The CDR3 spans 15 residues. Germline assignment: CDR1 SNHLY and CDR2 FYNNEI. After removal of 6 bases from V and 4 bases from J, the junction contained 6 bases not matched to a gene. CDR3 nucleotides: TGTGCCAGCAGGGTCCTAGCGGGAGATTACAATGAGCAGTTCTTC. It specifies CASRVLAGDYNEQFF.

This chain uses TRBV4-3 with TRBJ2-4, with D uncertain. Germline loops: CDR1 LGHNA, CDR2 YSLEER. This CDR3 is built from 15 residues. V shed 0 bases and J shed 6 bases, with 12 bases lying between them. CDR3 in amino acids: CASSQDDVLLNIQYF. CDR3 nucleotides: TGCGCCAGCAGCCAAGACGATGTCCTACTAAACATTCAGTACTTC.

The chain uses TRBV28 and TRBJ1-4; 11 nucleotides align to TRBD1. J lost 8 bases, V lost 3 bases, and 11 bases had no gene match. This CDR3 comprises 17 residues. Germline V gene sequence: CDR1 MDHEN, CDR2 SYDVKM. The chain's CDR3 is CASSFLQTGTGGEKLFF. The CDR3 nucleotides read TGTGCCAGCAGTTTCCTACAGACCGGGACAGGGGGGGAAAAACTGTTTTTT.

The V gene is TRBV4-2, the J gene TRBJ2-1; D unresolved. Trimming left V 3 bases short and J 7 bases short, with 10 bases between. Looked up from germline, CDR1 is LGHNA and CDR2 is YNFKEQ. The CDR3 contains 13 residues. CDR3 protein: CASSQDARNEQFF. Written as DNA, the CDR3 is TGTGCCAGCAGCCAGGATGCCCGAAATGAGCAGTTCTTC.

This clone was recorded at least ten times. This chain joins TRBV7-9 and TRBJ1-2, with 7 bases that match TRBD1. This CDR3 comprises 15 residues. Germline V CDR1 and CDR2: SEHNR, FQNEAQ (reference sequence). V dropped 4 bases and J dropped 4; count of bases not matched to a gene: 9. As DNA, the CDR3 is TGTGCCAGCAGCTCCTTCGACAGGGAGGGCTATGGCTACACCTTC. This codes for CASSSFDREGYGYTF.

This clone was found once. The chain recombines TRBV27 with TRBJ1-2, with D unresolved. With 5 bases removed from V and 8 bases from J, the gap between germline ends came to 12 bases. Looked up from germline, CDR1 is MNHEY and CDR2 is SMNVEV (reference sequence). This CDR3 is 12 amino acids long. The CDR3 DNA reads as TGTGCCAGCAGTACAGCCATGGGGGGCTACACCTTC. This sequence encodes CASSTAMGGYTF.

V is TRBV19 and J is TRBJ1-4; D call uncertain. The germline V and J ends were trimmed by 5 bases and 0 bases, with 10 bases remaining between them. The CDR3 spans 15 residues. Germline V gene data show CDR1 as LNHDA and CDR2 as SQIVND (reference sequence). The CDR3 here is CASSPGATTNEKLFF. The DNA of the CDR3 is TGTGCCAGTAGTCCTGGAGCTACAACTAATGAAAAACTGTTTTTT.

The chain's CDR3 is CASLAYGQEAFF. CDR3 nucleotides: TGTGCCAGCCTGGCCTATGGACAGGAAGCTTTCTTT. The chain recombines TRBV25-1 with TRBJ1-1; tentative D call: TRBD1 (6 bases). Trimming took 8 bases from V and 8 from J, leaving 15 bases between them. Germline V gene data show CDR1 as MGHDK and CDR2 as SYGVNS. The CDR3 has 12 residues. Drawing the rest from reference TRBV25-1 and TRBJ1-1, the complete variable domain is EADIYQTPRYLVIGTGKKITLECSQTMGHDKMYWYQQDPGMELHLIHYSYGVNSTEKGDLSSESTVSRIRTEHFPLTLESARPSHTSQYLCASLAYGQEAFFGQGTRLTVV.

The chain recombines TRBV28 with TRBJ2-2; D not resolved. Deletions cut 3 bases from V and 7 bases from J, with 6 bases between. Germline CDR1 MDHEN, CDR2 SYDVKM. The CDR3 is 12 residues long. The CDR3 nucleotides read TGTGCCAGCAGTTTCTCTAGCGGGGAGCTGTTTTTT. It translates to CASSFSSGELFF.

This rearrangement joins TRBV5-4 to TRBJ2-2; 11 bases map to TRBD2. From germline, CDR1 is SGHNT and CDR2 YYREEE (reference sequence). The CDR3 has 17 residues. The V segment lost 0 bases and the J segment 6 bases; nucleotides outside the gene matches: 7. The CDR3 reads CASSLDLAGGHSGELFF. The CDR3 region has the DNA TGTGCCAGCAGCTTGGACCTAGCGGGGGGCCACTCCGGGGAGCTGTTTTTT.

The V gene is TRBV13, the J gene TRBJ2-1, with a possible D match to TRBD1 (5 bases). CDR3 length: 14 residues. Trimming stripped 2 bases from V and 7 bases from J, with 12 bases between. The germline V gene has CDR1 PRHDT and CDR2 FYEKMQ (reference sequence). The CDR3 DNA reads TGTGCCAGCAGCTTATACGGGCCAGGGAATGAGCAGTTCTTC. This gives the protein CASSLYGPGNEQFF.

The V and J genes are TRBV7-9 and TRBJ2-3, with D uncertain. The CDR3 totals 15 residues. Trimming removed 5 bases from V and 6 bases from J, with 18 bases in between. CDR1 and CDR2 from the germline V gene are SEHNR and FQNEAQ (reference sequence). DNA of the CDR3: TGTGCCAGCAGCGCCCCCTGGGCCCCCCTGGATACGCAGTATTTT. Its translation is CASSAPWAPLDTQYF.

As DNA, the CDR3 is TGTGCCAGCAGCTTACGGGACACCGGTGGCATGAACACTGAAGCTTTCTTT. It yields the protein CASSLRDTGGMNTEAFF. The chain links TRBV7-9 to TRBJ1-1, with D perhaps TRBD1 (6 bases). The V gene's germline CDR1 is SEHNR and CDR2 FQNEAQ (reference sequence). The CDR3 is 17 amino acids. V was trimmed by 2 bases and J by 0 bases, leaving 16 bases between them.

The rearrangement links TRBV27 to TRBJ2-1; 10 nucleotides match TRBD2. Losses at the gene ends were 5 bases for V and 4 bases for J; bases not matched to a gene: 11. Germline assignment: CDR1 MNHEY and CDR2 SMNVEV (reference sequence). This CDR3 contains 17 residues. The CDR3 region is CASSPDQAGGPYNEQFF. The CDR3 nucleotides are TGTGCCAGCAGTCCGGACCAAGCGGGGGGGCCGTACAATGAGCAGTTCTTC.

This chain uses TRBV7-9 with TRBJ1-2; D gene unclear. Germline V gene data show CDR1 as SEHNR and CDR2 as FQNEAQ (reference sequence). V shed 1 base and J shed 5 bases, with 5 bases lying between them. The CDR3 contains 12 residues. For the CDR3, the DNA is TGTGCCAGCAGCTTAGAATTTTATGGCTACACCTTC. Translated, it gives CASSLEFYGYTF.